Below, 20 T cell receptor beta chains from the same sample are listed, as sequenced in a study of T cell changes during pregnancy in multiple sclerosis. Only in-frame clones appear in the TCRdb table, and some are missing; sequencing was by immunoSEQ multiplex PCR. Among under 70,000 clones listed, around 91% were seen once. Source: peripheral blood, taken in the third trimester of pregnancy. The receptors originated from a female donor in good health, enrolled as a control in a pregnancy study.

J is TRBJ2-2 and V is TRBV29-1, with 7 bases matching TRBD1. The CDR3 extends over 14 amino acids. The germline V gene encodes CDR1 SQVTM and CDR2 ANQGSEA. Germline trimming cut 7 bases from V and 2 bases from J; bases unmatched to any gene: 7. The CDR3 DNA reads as TGCAGCGCCTACGGGACAGCCAACACCGGGGAGCTGTTTTTT. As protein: CSAYGTANTGELFF.

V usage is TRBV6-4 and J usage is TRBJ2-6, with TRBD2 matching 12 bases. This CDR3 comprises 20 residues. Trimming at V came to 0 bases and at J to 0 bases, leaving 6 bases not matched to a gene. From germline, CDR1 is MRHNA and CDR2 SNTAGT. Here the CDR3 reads CASSDSLSLAGGSGANVLTF. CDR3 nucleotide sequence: TGTGCCAGCAGTGACTCGCTTTCACTAGCGGGGGGCTCTGGGGCCAACGTCCTGACTTTC.

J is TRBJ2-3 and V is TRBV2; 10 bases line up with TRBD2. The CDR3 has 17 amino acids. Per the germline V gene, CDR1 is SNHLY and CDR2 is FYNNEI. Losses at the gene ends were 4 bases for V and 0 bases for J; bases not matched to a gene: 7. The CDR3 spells CASSVGLASRSTDTQYF. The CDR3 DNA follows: TGTGCCAGCAGTGTGGGACTAGCGAGTAGGAGCACAGATACGCAGTATTTT.

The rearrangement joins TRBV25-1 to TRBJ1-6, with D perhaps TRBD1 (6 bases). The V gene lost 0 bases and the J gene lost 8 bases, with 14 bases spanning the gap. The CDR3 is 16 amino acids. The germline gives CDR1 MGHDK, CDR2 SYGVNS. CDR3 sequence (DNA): TGTGCCAGCAGTGAATATGAAGGGGGTTCCTATTCACCCCTCCACTTT. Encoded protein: CASSEYEGGSYSPLHF. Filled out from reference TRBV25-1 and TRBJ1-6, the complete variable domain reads EADIYQTPRYLVIGTGKKITLECSQTMGHDKMYWYQQDPGMELHLIHYSYGVNSTEKGDLSSESTVSRIRTEHFPLTLESARPSHTSQYLCASSEYEGGSYSPLHFGNGTRLTVT.

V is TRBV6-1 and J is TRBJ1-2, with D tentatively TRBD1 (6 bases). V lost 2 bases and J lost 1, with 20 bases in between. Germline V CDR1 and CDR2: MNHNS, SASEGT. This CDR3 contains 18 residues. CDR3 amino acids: CASSEPGHDGSLNYGYTF. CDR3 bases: TGTGCCAGCAGTGAACCGGGACACGATGGAAGCCTTAACTATGGCTACACCTTC.

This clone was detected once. This chain's CDR3 is CASSESGSGNTIYF. CDR3 sequence (DNA): TGTGCCAGCAGTGAGTCAGGCTCTGGAAACACCATATATTTT. The rearrangement links TRBV2 to TRBJ1-3, with D uncertain. Germline-derived CDR1 and CDR2 are SNHLY and FYNNEI. V was pared by 3 bases and J by 0 bases, with 6 bases between. This CDR3 is built from 14 residues.

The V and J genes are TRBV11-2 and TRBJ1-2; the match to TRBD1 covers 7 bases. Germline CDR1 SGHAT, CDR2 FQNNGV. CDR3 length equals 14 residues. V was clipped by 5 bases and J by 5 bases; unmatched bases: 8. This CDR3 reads CASSHGDSEYGYTF. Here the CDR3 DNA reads TGTGCCAGCAGCCACGGGGACAGCGAATATGGCTACACCTTC. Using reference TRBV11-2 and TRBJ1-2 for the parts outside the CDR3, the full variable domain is EAGVAQSPRYKIIEKRQSVAFWCNPISGHATLYWYQQILGQGPKLLIQFQNNGVVDDSQLPKDRFSAERLKGVDSTLKIQPAKLEDSAVYLCASSHGDSEYGYTFGSGTRLTVV.

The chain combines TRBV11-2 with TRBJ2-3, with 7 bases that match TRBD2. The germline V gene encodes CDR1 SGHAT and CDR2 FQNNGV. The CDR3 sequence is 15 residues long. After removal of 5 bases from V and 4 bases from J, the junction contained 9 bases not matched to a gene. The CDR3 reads CASSPGGNPPDTQYF. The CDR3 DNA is TGTGCCAGCAGCCCCGGGGGGAACCCACCAGATACGCAGTATTTT.

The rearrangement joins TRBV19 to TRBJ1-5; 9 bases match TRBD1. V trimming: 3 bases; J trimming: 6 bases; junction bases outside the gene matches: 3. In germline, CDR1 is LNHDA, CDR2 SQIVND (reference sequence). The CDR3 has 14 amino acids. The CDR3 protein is CASSIMTGGQPQHF. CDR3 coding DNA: TGTGCCAGTAGTATCATGACAGGGGGTCAGCCCCAGCATTTT.

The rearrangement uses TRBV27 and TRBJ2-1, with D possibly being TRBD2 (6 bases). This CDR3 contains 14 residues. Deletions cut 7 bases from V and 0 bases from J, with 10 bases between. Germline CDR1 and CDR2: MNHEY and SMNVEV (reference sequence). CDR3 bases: TGTGCCAGCACCTGGGGGGACTCCTACAATGAGCAGTTCTTC. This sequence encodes CASTWGDSYNEQFF.

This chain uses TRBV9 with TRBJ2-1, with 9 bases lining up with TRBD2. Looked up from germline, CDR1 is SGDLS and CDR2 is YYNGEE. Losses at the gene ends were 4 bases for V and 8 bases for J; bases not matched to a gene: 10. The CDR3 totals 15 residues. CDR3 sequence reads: CASSPGVSGSDEQFF. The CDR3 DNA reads TGTGCCAGCAGCCCAGGGGTTAGCGGGAGCGATGAGCAGTTCTTC.

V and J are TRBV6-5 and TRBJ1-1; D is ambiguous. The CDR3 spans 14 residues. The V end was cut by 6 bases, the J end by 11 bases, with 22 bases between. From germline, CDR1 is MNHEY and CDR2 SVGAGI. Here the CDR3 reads CASRPSTAKFRAFF. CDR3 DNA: TGTGCCAGCAGACCCTCTACAGCAAAATTCAGGGCTTTCTTT.

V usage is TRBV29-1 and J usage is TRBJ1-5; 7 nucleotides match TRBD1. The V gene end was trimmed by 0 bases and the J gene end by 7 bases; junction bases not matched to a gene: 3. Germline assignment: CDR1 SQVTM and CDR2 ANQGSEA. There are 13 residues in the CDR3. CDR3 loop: CSVEEGGGQPQHF. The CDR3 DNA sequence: TGCAGCGTTGAAGAAGGGGGCGGACAGCCCCAGCATTTT.

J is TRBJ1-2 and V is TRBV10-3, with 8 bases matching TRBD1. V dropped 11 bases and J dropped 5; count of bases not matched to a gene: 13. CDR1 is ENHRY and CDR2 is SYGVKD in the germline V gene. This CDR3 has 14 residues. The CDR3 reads CAAQGAGAGYGYTF. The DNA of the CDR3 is TGTGCCGCCCAGGGGGCGGGGGCTGGGTATGGCTACACCTTC.

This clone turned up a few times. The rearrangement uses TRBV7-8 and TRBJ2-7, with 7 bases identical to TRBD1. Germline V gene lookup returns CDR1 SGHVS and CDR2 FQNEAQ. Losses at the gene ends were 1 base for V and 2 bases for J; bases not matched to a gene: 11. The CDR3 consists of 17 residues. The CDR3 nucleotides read TGTGCCAGCAGCTTAGGAGGGACAGCTGATGAGACCTACGAGCAGTACTTC. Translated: CASSLGGTADETYEQYF.

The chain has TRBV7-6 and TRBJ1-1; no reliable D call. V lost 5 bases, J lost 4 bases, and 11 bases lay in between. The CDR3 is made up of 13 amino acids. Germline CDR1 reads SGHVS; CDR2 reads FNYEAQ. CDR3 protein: CASSPHWATEAFF. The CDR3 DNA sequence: TGTGCCAGCAGCCCGCACTGGGCCACTGAAGCTTTCTTT. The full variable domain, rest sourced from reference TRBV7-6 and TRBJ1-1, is GAGVSQSPRYKVTKRGQDVALRCDPISGHVSLYWYRQALGQGPEFLTYFNYEAQQDKSGLPNDRFSAERPEGSISTLTIQRTEQRDSAMYRCASSPHWATEAFFGQGTRLTVV.

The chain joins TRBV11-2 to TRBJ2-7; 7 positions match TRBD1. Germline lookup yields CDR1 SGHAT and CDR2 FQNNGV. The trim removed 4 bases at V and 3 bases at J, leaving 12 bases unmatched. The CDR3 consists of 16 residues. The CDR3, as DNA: TGTGCCAGCAGCTCAAACCTGGGACAGTGGAACTACGAGCAGTACTTC. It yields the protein CASSSNLGQWNYEQYF.

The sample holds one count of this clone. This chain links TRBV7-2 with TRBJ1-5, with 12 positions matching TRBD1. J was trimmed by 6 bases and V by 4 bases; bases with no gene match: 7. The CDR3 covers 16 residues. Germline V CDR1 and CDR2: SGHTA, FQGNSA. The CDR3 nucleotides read TGTGCCAGCAGCTCAATGGGGACAGGGGGCGGTCAGCCCCAGCATTTT. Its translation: CASSSMGTGGGQPQHF.

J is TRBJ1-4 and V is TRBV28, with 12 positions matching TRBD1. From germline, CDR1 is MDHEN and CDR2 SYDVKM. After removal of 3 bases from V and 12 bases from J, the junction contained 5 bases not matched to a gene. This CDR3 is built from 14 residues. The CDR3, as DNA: TGTGCCAGCAGTTTTGGGACAGGGGGCGGGGAACTGTTTTTT. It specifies CASSFGTGGGELFF.

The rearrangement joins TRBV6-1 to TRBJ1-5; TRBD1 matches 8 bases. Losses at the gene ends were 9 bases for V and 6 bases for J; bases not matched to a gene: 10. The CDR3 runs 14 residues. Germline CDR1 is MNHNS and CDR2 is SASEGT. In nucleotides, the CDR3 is TGTGCCAGTAATCCTCAGGGGGCGATTCAGCCCCAGCATTTT. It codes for CASNPQGAIQPQHF.